Listed below are T cell receptor beta chains from one sample, sequenced in a study of blood T cell repertoires in COVID-19. TCRdb keeps only in-frame clones here, not all; method: immunoSEQ multiplex PCR. The sample carries roughly 180,000 clones, roughly 86% recorded once. Sequenced input: peripheral blood. Every receptor here comes from a man between 18 and 29 years old with acute or convalescent COVID-19. Both conserved end residues are part of each CDR3. The D gene is left open where the match is weak. The size entry is marked missing in some rows and otherwise reads once, few, many or a size class.

abundance	v_gene	j_gene	d_gene	CDR3nt	CDR3aa
.	TRBV7-9	TRBJ2-5	.	TGTGCCAGCAGCTTAGCGCAGGCAGCACACCGTCAAGAGACCCAGTACTTC	CASSLAQAAHRQETQYF
.	TRBV19	TRBJ2-5	TRBD2	TGTGCCAGTGGACGGACTAGCGGGGTTGAGACCCAGTACTTC	CASGRTSGVETQYF
.	TRBV3-1/TRBV3-2	TRBJ1-5	TRBD1	TGTGCCAGCAGTCCGACAGGGGATAATCAGCCCCAGCATTTT	CASSPTGDNQPQHF
once	TRBV20-1	TRBJ1-5	.	TGCAGTGCTAGTCCCTCGACGGGGAGAAAACAGCCCCAGCATTTT	CSASPSTGRKQPQHF
.	TRBV18	TRBJ1-3	.	TGTGCCAGCTCACCACAGGAGGCTGGAAACACCATATATTTT	CASSPQEAGNTIYF
.	TRBV2	TRBJ1-1	.	TGTGCCAGCAGGCGGGGGTTAAGGTTGGAAGCTTTCTTT	CASRRGLRLEAFF
.	TRBV15	TRBJ1-2	.	TGTGCCACCAGCAGAGATGCACATATATCGGGCTACACCTTC	CATSRDAHISGYTF
.	TRBV25-1	TRBJ2-1	TRBD2	TGTGCCAGCAGTGAATTCGGTACTAGCGGGGGGACTGTCAATGAGCAGTTCTTC	CASSEFGTSGGTVNEQFF
.	TRBV6-1	TRBJ1-2	TRBD1	TGTGCCAGCAGTGATATAGGGACAGGGGAAATTTACTATGGCTACACCTTC	CASSDIGTGEIYYGYTF
.	TRBV7-2	TRBJ2-3	.	TGTGCCAGCAGCTTAGGCGGGCCAAGCACAGATACGCAGTATTTT	CASSLGGPSTDTQYF
.	TRBV5-1	TRBJ2-2	.	TGCGCCAGCAGACCGACGGTGGGGGCGTCCGGGGAGCTGTTTTTT	CASRPTVGASGELFF
.	TRBV24-1	TRBJ1-5	TRBD1	TGTGCCACCAGTGAGTCGGGACAGGGGGCGTACATGGATCAGCCCCAGCATTTT	CATSESGQGAYMDQPQHF
.	TRBV5-1	TRBJ1-2	.	TGCGCCAGCAGCTTGCCCGACAGCAACTATGGCTACACCTTC	CASSLPDSNYGYTF
.	TRBV7-3	TRBJ2-1	TRBD2	TGTGCCAGCAGCCCAAACGGACTAGCGGGGGGCTCCTACAATGAGCAGTTCTTC	CASSPNGLAGGSYNEQFF
few	TRBV29-1	TRBJ2-2	TRBD1	TGCAGCGTGACAGGGCCCACCGGGGAGCTGTTTTTT	CSVTGPTGELFF
.	TRBV4-2	TRBJ2-1	TRBD2	TGTGCCAGCAGCCAATTGAAGCGGGGGAGCTCCTACAATGAGCAGTTCTTC	CASSQLKRGSSYNEQFF
.	TRBV3-1/TRBV3-2	TRBJ2-1	TRBD2	TGTGCCAGCAGCCAAGATGTCGTCGCTAGCGGTCGAGGGGAGCAGTTCTTC	CASSQDVVASGRGEQFF
few	TRBV3-1/TRBV3-2	TRBJ1-1	TRBD1	TGTGCCAGCAGCCAAGGACGTGGACAGGGGGTCACTGAAGCTTTCTTT	CASSQGRGQGVTEAFF
.	TRBV3-1/TRBV3-2	TRBJ2-5	TRBD2	TGTGCCAGCAGCCAAAATCGCGGGGGGGCGGAGACCCAGTACTTC	CASSQNRGGAETQYF
once	TRBV2	TRBJ2-1	TRBD2	TGTGCCAGCAGTGACAAGGGACTAGCCTACAATGAGCAGTTCTTC	CASSDKGLAYNEQFF
few	TRBV19	TRBJ1-2	.	TGTGCCAGTACCGCCACCGGGAGAAATTTCTATGGCTACACCTTC	CASTATGRNFYGYTF
.	TRBV12-3/TRBV12-4	TRBJ1-5	.	TGTGCCAGCAGTTTAGGGTCCGGTCAGCCCCAGCATTTT	CASSLGSGQPQHF
.	TRBV29-1	TRBJ1-2	TRBD1	TGCAGCGTTGAATCAGGACAGGGGTTTTCCTATGGCTACACCTTC	CSVESGQGFSYGYTF